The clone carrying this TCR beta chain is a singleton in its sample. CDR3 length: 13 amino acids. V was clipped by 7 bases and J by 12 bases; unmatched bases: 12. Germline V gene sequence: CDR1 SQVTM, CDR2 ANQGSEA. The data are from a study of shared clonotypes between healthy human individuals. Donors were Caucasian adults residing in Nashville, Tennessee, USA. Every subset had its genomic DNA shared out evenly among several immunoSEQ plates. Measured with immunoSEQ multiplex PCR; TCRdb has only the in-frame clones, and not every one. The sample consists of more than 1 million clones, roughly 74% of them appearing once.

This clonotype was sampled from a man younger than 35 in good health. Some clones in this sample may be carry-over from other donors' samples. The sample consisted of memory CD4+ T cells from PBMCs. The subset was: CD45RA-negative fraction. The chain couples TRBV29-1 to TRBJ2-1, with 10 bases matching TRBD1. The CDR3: CSAGTGERFRQFF. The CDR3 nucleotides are TGCAGCGCTGGGACAGGGGAAAGGTTTAGGCAGTTCTTC.